Listed here are 29 T cell receptor beta chains from one sample, sequenced in a study of cytomegalovirus exposure and HLA in healthy donors. Use of 60 Vbeta and 13 Jbeta primers characterized the PCR. Assay: immunoSEQ multiplex PCR; the TCRdb copy retains only in-frame clones and omits some. The top ten clones hold about 2.2% of a sample with some 170,000 clones, about 80% of them seen once. Sequenced sample: PBMCs. The receptors derive from a man in his forties in good health and CMV-seronegative.

The CDR3 sequence: CASSPVPGNGNTIYF. CDR3 nucleotides: TGTGCCAGCAGCCCGGTGCCGGGGAATGGAAACACCATATATTTT. The chain employs TRBV5-6 and TRBJ1-3; D not resolved. There are 15 residues in the CDR3. The V gene lost 4 bases and the J gene lost 3 bases, with 14 bases spanning the gap. The germline CDR1 and CDR2 sequences are SGHDT and YYEEEE. The full variable domain, completed using reference TRBV5-6 and TRBJ1-3, is DAGVTQSPTHLIKTRGQQVTLRCSPKSGHDTVSWYQQALGQGPQFIFQYYEEEERQRGNFPDRFSGHQFPNYSSELNVNALLLGDSALYLCASSPVPGNGNTIYFGEGSWLTVV.

This sequence joins TRBV19 and TRBJ2-7; tentatively, D is TRBD2 (6 bases). This CDR3 spans 14 amino acids. The germline gives CDR1 LNHDA, CDR2 SQIVND (reference sequence). V was cut by 7 bases and J by 6 bases, with 19 bases left in between. This chain's CDR3 is CASIKEEGRGEQYF. DNA of the CDR3: TGTGCCAGTATCAAAGAGGAGGGGCGAGGCGAGCAGTACTTC.

The chain recombines TRBV5-5 with TRBJ2-7; TRBD2 is a possible D gene (6 bases). With 2 bases removed from V and 0 bases from J, the gap between germline ends came to 18 bases. The germline V gene has CDR1 SGHKS and CDR2 YYEKEE (reference sequence). The CDR3 covers 17 residues. CDR3 in DNA: TGTGCCAGCAGCTTTGTTTTGGGGCGGGACCCCTCCTACGAGCAGTACTTC. Its protein product is CASSFVLGRDPSYEQYF.

The J gene is TRBJ2-4, the V gene TRBV6-6, with 9 bases matching TRBD1. CDR1 is MNHNY, CDR2 SVGAGI, per germline (reference sequence). The CDR3 has 13 residues. Losses at the gene ends were 2 bases for V and 7 bases for J; bases not matched to a gene: 0. CDR3 nucleotides: TGTGCCAGCAGTTACGACAGGGGGAACATTCAGTACTTC. It encodes CASSYDRGNIQYF.

The chain links TRBV27 to TRBJ2-3, with 10 bases identical to TRBD2. Germline V lookup: CDR1 MNHEY, CDR2 SMNVEV (reference sequence). This CDR3 is 17 amino acids long. Germline trimming cut 5 bases from V and 4 bases from J; bases unmatched to any gene: 12. The CDR3 reads CASSHTLLAGVADTQYF. In DNA, the CDR3 is TGTGCCAGCAGTCATACCTTGCTAGCGGGAGTTGCAGATACGCAGTATTTT.

The chain is built from TRBV30 and TRBJ2-1; 9 bases map to TRBD1. The CDR3 covers 13 residues. Germline V gives CDR1 GTSNPN, CDR2 SVGIG (reference sequence). CDR3 DNA sequence: TGTGCTTCCGACAGGGGGGGGTACAATGAGCAGTTCTTC. Protein product: CASDRGGYNEQFF.

The chain employs TRBV15 and TRBJ1-1; D gene ambiguous. Looked up from germline, CDR1 is LNHNV and CDR2 is YYDKDF (reference sequence). With 4 bases removed from V and 1 base from J, the gap between germline ends came to 10 bases. CDR3 size: 14 residues. CDR3 nucleotides: TGTGCCACCAGCATCTACTCCGAGAACACTGAAGCTTTCTTT. It encodes CATSIYSENTEAFF. The whole variable domain, remainder taken from reference TRBV15 and TRBJ1-1, is DAMVIQNPRYQVTQFGKPVTLSCSQTLNHNVMYWYQQKSSQAPKLLFHYYDKDFNNEADTPDNFQSRRPNTSFCFLDIRSPGLGDTAMYLCATSIYSENTEAFFGQGTRLTVV.

The chain uses TRBV28 and TRBJ2-7, with D unclear. The V end was cut by 1 base, the J end by 0 bases, with 7 bases between. Germline CDR1 is MDHEN and CDR2 is SYDVKM. CDR3 size: 14 residues. The CDR3: CASSLSVNSYEQYF. In nucleotides, the CDR3 is TGTGCCAGCAGTTTATCCGTAAACTCCTACGAGCAGTACTTC.

The V call is TRBV5-4, the J call TRBJ2-2; 7 bases match TRBD2. Germline V gene data show CDR1 as SGHNT and CDR2 as YYREEE (reference sequence). The CDR3 consists of 14 residues. Trimming took 2 bases from V and 3 from J; bases not matched to a gene: 1. The CDR3 nucleotides are TGTGCCAGCAGCTTCGGACTAGACACCGGGGAGCTGTTTTTT. Protein product: CASSFGLDTGELFF.

The gene calls are TRBV30 and TRBJ2-3, with D possibly matching TRBD2 (5 bases). In germline, CDR1 is GTSNPN, CDR2 SVGIG (reference sequence). The CDR3 is made up of 15 amino acids. Trimming removed 0 bases from V and 2 bases from J, with 12 bases in between. CDR3 sequence (DNA): TGTGCCTGGAGTGTACTTGGGAGTCCCACAGATACGCAGTATTTT. Encoded protein: CAWSVLGSPTDTQYF.

V is TRBV5-4 and J is TRBJ2-7; possibly TRBD1 for D (6 bases). V was shortened by 0 bases and J by 0 bases, with 13 bases between the two germline ends. The CDR3 covers 16 residues. Germline lookup yields CDR1 SGHNT and CDR2 YYREEE (reference sequence). The chain's CDR3 is CASSLAVGTPSYEQYF. Written as DNA, the CDR3 is TGTGCCAGCAGCTTGGCCGTCGGGACACCCTCCTACGAGCAGTACTTC.

The CDR3 loop is CASSRPGGGSYNEQFF. The CDR3 nucleotides read TGTGCCAGCAGCCGGCCGGGGGGCGGTTCCTACAATGAGCAGTTCTTC. V is TRBV5-4 and J is TRBJ2-1, with a tentative D call TRBD2 (7 bases). V was shortened by 4 bases and J by 1 base, with 15 bases between the two germline ends. The CDR3 has 16 amino acids. Germline assignment: CDR1 SGHNT and CDR2 YYREEE (reference sequence).

This clone was detected only a few times. This chain connects TRBV5-1 to TRBJ2-2, with D possibly TRBD2 on 5 matching bases. CDR1 and CDR2 from the germline V gene are SGHRS and YFSETQ. The CDR3 has 15 amino acids. Trimming removed 0 bases from V and 2 bases from J, with 8 bases in between. The DNA for the CDR3 is TGCGCCAGCAGCTTGGAAGCGGAAAACACCGGGGAGCTGTTTTTT. Its protein is CASSLEAENTGELFF.

The rearrangement joins TRBV6-1 to TRBJ2-2; 9 bases map to TRBD1. The CDR3 has 13 residues. Trimming removed 6 bases from V and 5 bases from J; junction bases left unmatched: 1. The germline CDR1 and CDR2 sequences are MNHNS and SASEGT. As DNA, the CDR3 is TGTGCCAGCAGAGACAGGGGGACCGGGGAGCTGTTTTTT. As protein: CASRDRGTGELFF.

The chain uses TRBV27 and TRBJ1-5; 8 positions agree with TRBD1. J was trimmed by 0 bases and V by 6 bases; bases with no gene match: 13. Germline CDR1 and CDR2: MNHEY and SMNVEV (reference sequence). CDR3 length equals 18 residues. The CDR3, as DNA: TGTGCCAGCAGCCCCCCGGGGACAGGCGTCGGTAGCAATCAGCCCCAGCATTTT. Its translation: CASSPPGTGVGSNQPQHF.

A remark on this clone: At the DNA level, this CDR3 is encoded by other sequences in the same sample as well. The chain links TRBV15 to TRBJ2-7; 8 nucleotides align to TRBD2. Germline loops: CDR1 LNHNV, CDR2 YYDKDF (reference sequence). The CDR3 has 14 residues. V lost 5 bases, J lost 5 bases, and 8 bases stayed unmatched. The CDR3 coding sequence is TGTGCCACCAGCCACCGAAGCGGGAGTAACGAGCAGTACTTC. Protein product: CATSHRSGSNEQYF.

The V call is TRBV15, the J call TRBJ2-5, with TRBD1 matching 7 bases. Unmatched junction bases numbered 11, after V lost 6 bases and J lost 10 bases. The CDR3 has 13 amino acids. CDR1 and CDR2 (germline): LNHNV, YYDKDF (reference sequence). This chain's CDR3 is CATSIRQGDIQYF. The CDR3 nucleotides are TGTGCCACCAGTATCAGACAGGGTGACATCCAGTACTTC.

The chain couples TRBV21-1 to TRBJ2-7; TRBD1 is taken as the D call from the table, unchecked against the DNA. TRBV21-1 is a pseudogene. This CDR3 spans 14 amino acids. CDR3 bases: TGTGCCAGCTCCTCCGGGACAGGGCCCTACGAGCAGTACTTC. It codes for CASSSGTGPYEQYF.

With respect to this clone: The sample has other DNA sequences that encode this CDR3 too. The V call is TRBV7-2, the J call TRBJ2-7; the match to TRBD2 covers 7 bases. The trim removed 0 bases at V and 3 bases at J, leaving 5 bases unmatched. There are 15 residues in the CDR3. CDR1 SGHTA and CDR2 FQGNSA come from the germline V gene. The CDR3 is CASSLAGLADYEQYF. DNA of the CDR3: TGTGCCAGCAGCTTAGCGGGCCTAGCGGACTACGAGCAGTACTTC.

This clone was counted a single time. The chain carries TRBV27 and TRBJ2-1; possibly TRBD2 for D (6 bases). Trimming shortened V by 5 bases and J by 15 bases, and 17 bases separated the two germline ends. Germline CDR1 MNHEY, CDR2 SMNVEV (reference sequence). CDR3 length: 12 residues. The CDR3 sequence: CASSRLGWGLFF. Written as DNA, the CDR3 is TGTGCCAGCAGTCGTTTGGGGTGGGGACTGTTCTTC.

The V and J genes are TRBV4-3 and TRBJ2-5, with D possibly TRBD1 on 5 matching bases. Germline V gene lookup returns CDR1 LGHNA and CDR2 YSLEER. This CDR3 spans 16 amino acids. Deletions cut 1 base from V and 5 bases from J, with 17 bases between. As DNA, the CDR3 is TGCGCCAGCAGCCAAGCCAGAGCAGGGTCGTGGGAGACCCAGTACTTC. Translated: CASSQARAGSWETQYF.

This CDR3 reads CASRGGLFPYEQYF. CDR3 bases: TGTGCCAGCAGGGGGGGACTTTTCCCCTACGAGCAGTACTTC. This chain links TRBV7-2 with TRBJ2-7, with TRBD2 as a possible D gene (6 bases). V was trimmed by 6 bases and J by 2 bases, leaving 14 bases between them. Germline CDR1 SGHTA, CDR2 FQGNSA. The CDR3 length is 14 residues.

This clone appeared a few times. V gene TRBV30 combines with J gene TRBJ2-7; D unresolved. Germline CDR1 reads GTSNPN; CDR2 reads SVGIG (reference sequence). CDR3 length: 13 amino acids. Trimming pared 4 bases from V and 0 bases from J, leaving 10 bases between. This chain's CDR3 is CAWNRRHSYEQYF. The CDR3 DNA is TGTGCCTGGAACCGACGACACTCCTACGAGCAGTACTTC. Variable domain in full (rest from reference TRBV30 and TRBJ2-7): SQTIHQWPATLVQPVGSPLSLECTVEGTSNPNLYWYRQAAGRGLQLLFYSVGIGQISSEVPQNLSASRPQDRQFILSSKKLLLSDSGFYLCAWNRRHSYEQYFGPGTRLTVT.

In DNA form, the CDR3 reads TGTGCCAGTATAGGGCAGGGTGTGGACGAGCAGTACTTC. Translating gives CASIGQGVDEQYF. The rearrangement joins TRBV19 to TRBJ2-5, with D perhaps matching TRBD1 (5 bases). The last part of the DNA fits TRBJ2-7 better; the J call may be wrong. The germline V gene has CDR1 LNHDA and CDR2 SQIVND (reference sequence). This CDR3 has 13 residues.

This rearrangement joins TRBV5-1 to TRBJ2-3; 9 positions match TRBD2. After removal of 0 bases from V and 4 bases from J, the junction contained 9 bases not matched to a gene. The CDR3 is made up of 17 amino acids. Germline loops: CDR1 SGHRS, CDR2 YFSETQ. In DNA form, the CDR3 reads TGCGCCAGCAGCTTGGCTTTGCGGGAGGGTGGTGCAGATACGCAGTATTTT. The encoded protein is CASSLALREGGADTQYF.

The chain couples TRBV6-5 to TRBJ2-5; no definite D call. The CDR3 spans 14 residues. In germline, CDR1 is MNHEY, CDR2 SVGAGI. V lost 4 bases to trimming and J lost 5 bases, with 14 bases between them. CDR3 protein: CASSSSASAETQYF. The CDR3 nucleotides read TGTGCCAGCAGTTCCTCGGCCAGCGCTGAGACCCAGTACTTC.

V usage is TRBV29-1 and J usage is TRBJ2-5; 8 bases agree with TRBD2. Germline V gene sequence: CDR1 SQVTM, CDR2 ANQGSEA. The CDR3 runs 13 residues. Unmatched junction bases numbered 6, after V lost 5 bases and J lost 4 bases. CDR3 loop: CSVREGGGETQYF. The CDR3 DNA sequence: TGCAGCGTTCGGGAGGGTGGTGGAGAGACCCAGTACTTC.

CDR3 bases: TGTGCCAGCAGCGCGGACGAACGGAGGAAAGAGACCCAGTACTTC. Amino acids: CASSADERRKETQYF. The chain has TRBV7-2 and TRBJ2-5; a weak D match, TRBD2 (5 bases). Germline V CDR1 and CDR2: SGHTA, FQGNSA. This CDR3 region has 15 residues. V dropped 5 bases and J dropped 3 bases, with 16 bases sitting between them.

The chain employs TRBV6-5 and TRBJ2-7; no definite D call. V was shortened by 7 bases and J by 6 bases, with 16 bases between the two germline ends. Germline V gives CDR1 MNHEY, CDR2 SVGAGI. The CDR3 is 13 amino acids. The CDR3 protein is CASTRHVSSEQYF. The CDR3 nucleotides read TGTGCCAGCACCCGCCATGTGAGCTCCGAGCAGTACTTC.